This entry lists 21 T cell receptor beta chains sequenced from one sample in a study of CD8 T cells in Susac syndrome. RNA, at about 0.45 to 1 ug, was reverse transcribed with random hexamers. TCRdb redid the calling of the immunoSEQ multiplex PCR reads with MiXCR, one entry per CDR3 protein. This repertoire shows about 70,000 distinct CDR3 sequences, just under 95% found once; its top ten account for 0.2% to 0.25%. The sequenced material came from CD8+ T cells from PBMCs. These receptors were obtained from a human donor in good health.

This chain joins TRBV6-6 and TRBJ1-5; perhaps TRBD1 as D (6 bases). The CDR3 totals 15 residues. CDR1 MNHNY and CDR2 SVGAGI come from the germline V gene (reference sequence). The V gene lost 6 bases and the J gene lost 2 bases, with 14 bases spanning the gap. CDR3 DNA: TGTGCCAGCAGGCCCGGGGGACAAGGCAATCAGCCCCAGCATTTT. Its translation is CASRPGGQGNQPQHF.

The chain joins TRBV3-1 to TRBJ2-1, with D possibly TRBD1 on 6 matching bases. This CDR3 comprises 17 residues. The germline V gene has CDR1 LGHDT and CDR2 YNNKEL (reference sequence). The V and J ends lost 4 bases and 0 bases respectively, with 16 bases between them. The CDR3 nucleotides read TGTGCCAGCAGCCCCTTTCAGGGGTACAACTCCTACAATGAGCAGTTCTTC. Its protein product is CASSPFQGYNSYNEQFF.

A single count supports this clonotype. This chain links TRBV2 with TRBJ2-2, with 7 nucleotides matching TRBD1. After removal of 2 bases from V and 4 bases from J, the junction contained 4 bases not matched to a gene. The CDR3 totals 15 residues. Germline V gene data show CDR1 as SNHLY and CDR2 as FYNNEI. The DNA for the CDR3 is TGTGCCAGCAGTGAACATACAGGGGTCACCGGGGAGCTGTTTTTT. Residues: CASSEHTGVTGELFF. Looking up the rest from reference TRBV2 and TRBJ2-2 gives the full variable domain: EPEVTQTPSHQVTQMGQEVILRCVPISNHLYFYWYRQILGQKVEFLVSFYNNEISEKSEIFDDQFSVERPDGSNFTLKIRSTKLEDSAMYFCASSEHTGVTGELFFGEGSRLTVL.

This sequence joins TRBV6-5 and TRBJ1-1; D uncertain. Per the germline V gene, CDR1 is MNHEY and CDR2 is SVGAGI. This CDR3 is 10 amino acids long. V was trimmed by 8 bases and J by 3 bases, leaving 4 bases between them. The CDR3 DNA reads TGTGCCAGCGGCCACACTGAAGCTTTCTTT. Translation: CASGHTEAFF.

J is TRBJ1-2 and V is TRBV27, with D possibly TRBD1 on 5 matching bases. The V end was cut by 4 bases, the J end by 3 bases, with 15 bases between. Germline CDR1 MNHEY, CDR2 SMNVEV (reference sequence). The CDR3 is 15 residues long. The CDR3 DNA is TGTGCCAGCAGTTCCGCGGGGGGGGTGGACTATGGCTACACCTTC. It codes for CASSSAGGVDYGYTF.

The chain uses TRBV12-3 or TRBV12-4 and TRBJ2-1, with 7 bases aligning to TRBD1. With V trimmed by 7 bases and J by 2 bases, 8 bases remained unmatched. The CDR3 loop spans 15 amino acids. CDR3 coding DNA: TGTGCCAGCACCCCCCACAGGGGTACCTACAATGAGCAGTTCTTC. It encodes CASTPHRGTYNEQFF.

The chain is built from TRBV7-6 and TRBJ2-2; D is possibly TRBD2 (5 bases). Germline loops: CDR1 SGHVS, CDR2 FNYEAQ. This CDR3 is built from 17 residues. Deletions cut 5 bases from V and 3 bases from J, with 19 bases between. Written as DNA, the CDR3 is TGTGCCAGCAGCCCCCGGGGTGTGCCCATCGACACCGGGGAGCTGTTTTTT. The encoded protein is CASSPRGVPIDTGELFF.

The V and J genes are TRBV29-1 and TRBJ1-1; perhaps TRBD1 as D (5 bases). Germline assignment: CDR1 SQVTM and CDR2 ANQGSEA. V was trimmed by 6 bases and J by 6 bases, leaving 14 bases between them. The CDR3 consists of 12 residues. The CDR3 DNA reads TGCAGCGTAGACAGTGGGATCGCTGAAGCTTTCTTT. Encoded protein: CSVDSGIAEAFF.

This sequence joins TRBV29-1 and TRBJ2-5; no clear D gene. V was trimmed by 0 bases and J by 7 bases, leaving 12 bases between them. This CDR3 region has 13 residues. Germline loops: CDR1 SQVTM, CDR2 ANQGSEA. This CDR3 is CSVEDGVWPTQYF. Written as DNA, the CDR3 is TGCAGCGTTGAAGATGGAGTGTGGCCGACCCAGTACTTC.

The J gene is TRBJ2-5, the V gene TRBV7-2, with D possibly TRBD2 on 6 matching bases. Trimming removed 5 bases at V and 4 bases at J, with 17 bases between. This CDR3 is built from 15 residues. Germline V gene data show CDR1 as SGHTA and CDR2 as FQGNSA. The CDR3 reads CASSPGGNSGETQYF. The CDR3 bases are TGTGCCAGCAGCCCTGGGGGTAATAGCGGAGAGACCCAGTACTTC.

This clonotype was recorded once. The rearrangement uses TRBV19 and TRBJ2-5; tentative D call: TRBD2 (6 bases). Germline CDR1 and CDR2: LNHDA and SQIVND (reference sequence). The V end lost 8 bases, the J end lost 7 bases, and 29 bases lay between the germline ends. The CDR3 contains 17 residues. The CDR3: CASRESSTSDRRGTQYF. CDR3 sequence (DNA): TGTGCCAGTCGGGAAAGCTCCACAAGTGACCGGAGGGGGACCCAGTACTTC.

V gene TRBV29-1 combines with J gene TRBJ2-5; no definite D call. V lost 7 bases, J lost 1 base, and 10 bases lay in between. Germline V CDR1 and CDR2: SQVTM, ANQGSEA. The CDR3 is 12 amino acids. In DNA, the CDR3 is TGCAGCGCAGGCTCGGGCCAAGAGACCCAGTACTTC. Translation gives CSAGSGQETQYF.

V is TRBV23-1 and J is TRBJ1-5; D is undetermined. TRBV23-1 is labeled an ORF, and its function is uncertain. The V end lost 1 base, the J end lost 8 bases, and 15 bases lay between the germline ends. The CDR3 contains 15 residues. CDR3 in amino acids: CASSQLFTNRKPQHF. The CDR3 region has the DNA TGCGCCAGCAGTCAATTATTCACGAATAGGAAGCCCCAGCATTTT.

The chain carries TRBV13 and TRBJ2-1; 10 bases are a match to TRBD2. J was trimmed by 6 bases and V by 5 bases; bases with no gene match: 13. The CDR3 spans 17 residues. Germline assignment: CDR1 PRHDT and CDR2 FYEKMQ (reference sequence). CDR3 DNA: TGTGCCAGCAGCCCACTAGCCCCCGGGACTAGCGTCAATGAGCAGTTCTTC. The encoded protein is CASSPLAPGTSVNEQFF.

The rearrangement links TRBV13 to TRBJ1-1, with D tentatively TRBD1 (5 bases). CDR3 size: 15 residues. The germline V gene has CDR1 PRHDT and CDR2 FYEKMQ (reference sequence). Deletions cut 1 base from V and 2 bases from J, with 11 bases between. CDR3 sequence: CASSLVEGTNTEAFF. The CDR3 region has the DNA TGTGCCAGCAGCTTAGTAGAGGGGACCAACACTGAAGCTTTCTTT.

The V and J genes are TRBV27 and TRBJ2-2; D call uncertain. The germline V gene has CDR1 MNHEY and CDR2 SMNVEV (reference sequence). The ends were cut back, 2 bases at V and 2 bases at J, with 6 bases in the middle. The CDR3 length is 14 residues. DNA for the CDR3: TGTGCCAGCAGTTTAGGTCTAAACACCGGGGAGCTGTTTTTT. It translates to CASSLGLNTGELFF.

The chain carries TRBV29-1 and TRBJ2-1; 7 nucleotides agree with TRBD2. The CDR3 runs to 14 residues. Losses at the gene ends were 7 bases for V and 0 bases for J; bases not matched to a gene: 6. Germline CDR1 reads SQVTM; CDR2 reads ANQGSEA. The CDR3 bases are TGCAGCGCCGAAGCGGGGAGCTCCTACAATGAGCAGTTCTTC. This gives the protein CSAEAGSSYNEQFF.

The chain has TRBV28 and TRBJ2-5; tentatively, D is TRBD2 (5 bases). From germline, CDR1 is MDHEN and CDR2 SYDVKM. V shed 3 bases and J shed 9 bases, with 20 bases lying between them. The CDR3 totals 15 residues. This CDR3 reads CASSFPLEGVWAQYF. The CDR3 DNA follows: TGTGCCAGCAGTTTTCCCCTTGAGGGTGTCTGGGCCCAGTACTTC.

The chain carries TRBV29-1 and TRBJ2-5, with TRBD1 identical over 9 bases. CDR3 length: 14 amino acids. The germline CDR1 and CDR2 sequences are SQVTM and ANQGSEA. Trimming took 6 bases from V and 4 from J; bases not matched to a gene: 9. In DNA form, the CDR3 reads TGCAGCGTCACCTGGACAGGGGAGTTAGAGACCCAGTACTTC. Its translation: CSVTWTGELETQYF.

The rearrangement joins TRBV12-3 or TRBV12-4 to TRBJ2-7; 13 bases line up with TRBD2. The CDR3 consists of 18 residues. V trimming: 4 bases; J trimming: 3 bases; junction bases outside the gene matches: 12. CDR3 in amino acids: CASSSRTSGGWVSYEQYF. The DNA of the CDR3 is TGTGCCAGCAGTTCTCGGACTAGCGGGGGCTGGGTAAGCTACGAGCAGTACTTC.

V and J are TRBV19 and TRBJ2-7; D is unclear. The germline CDR1 and CDR2 sequences are LNHDA and SQIVND (reference sequence). V was shortened by 5 bases and J by 3 bases, with 17 bases between the two germline ends. This CDR3 has 15 residues. The CDR3 spells CASSSHLRQDYEQYF. The CDR3 DNA reads as TGTGCCAGTAGTTCTCATCTGAGGCAGGACTACGAGCAGTACTTC.